The 32 T cell receptor beta chains below come from one sample, sequenced in a study of cytomegalovirus exposure and HLA in healthy donors. The PCR was carried out with 60 Vbeta primers and 13 Jbeta primers. TCRdb's table, derived via immunoSEQ multiplex PCR, lists solely in-frame clones and lacks some. The sample has roughly 150,000 clones, roughly 84% seen once; the top ten hold 1.5%. The sequencing sample was made of PBMCs. The receptors stem from a woman under 30 in good health and CMV-seronegative.

V usage is TRBV7-3 and J usage is TRBJ2-2, with 9 positions matching TRBD2. This CDR3 spans 19 amino acids. The V gene's germline CDR1 is SGHTA and CDR2 FQGTGA. V gave up 2 bases and J gave up 4 bases; unmatched junction bases: 14. As DNA, the CDR3 is TGTGCCAGCAGCTTATCTGGAGTGGCGGGGGGGCCGAGCACCGGGGAGCTGTTTTTT. Residues: CASSLSGVAGGPSTGELFF.

The chain is built from TRBV14 and TRBJ2-3; D unresolved. The V end was cut by 5 bases, the J end by 0 bases, with 12 bases between. This CDR3 has 15 residues. Germline values: CDR1 SGHDN, CDR2 FVKESK. The CDR3 DNA sequence: TGTGCCAGCAGCGAGTTTTTGGTTAGCACAGATACGCAGTATTTT. Encoded protein: CASSEFLVSTDTQYF.

The chain employs TRBV10-2 and TRBJ2-7; possible D gene TRBD1, 5 bases. Germline V gene lookup returns CDR1 WSHSY and CDR2 SAAADI. This CDR3 is built from 11 residues. With 8 bases removed from V and 7 bases from J, the gap between germline ends came to 12 bases. The CDR3 here is CASGTRQEQYF. The CDR3 nucleotides read TGCGCCAGCGGAACGAGACAGGAGCAGTACTTC.

V usage is TRBV6-5 and J usage is TRBJ1-5, with D maybe TRBD1 (6 bases). Trimming removed 0 bases at V and 4 bases at J, with 10 bases between. The CDR3 spans 15 residues. CDR1 is MNHEY and CDR2 is SVGAGI in the germline V gene. The CDR3: CASSYSGGENQPQHF. In nucleotides, the CDR3 is TGTGCCAGCAGTTACTCAGGGGGGGAGAATCAGCCCCAGCATTTT.

V is TRBV7-3 and J is TRBJ2-1; TRBD2 aligns across 11 bases. Germline V CDR1 and CDR2: SGHTA, FQGTGA. The CDR3 runs to 15 residues. Germline trimming cut 5 bases from V and 3 bases from J; bases unmatched to any gene: 3. This CDR3 reads CASSPTSGGYNEQFF. Written as DNA, the CDR3 is TGTGCCAGCAGCCCCACTAGCGGGGGCTACAATGAGCAGTTCTTC.

On this clone itself: Sequence at one end of the junction differs from germline and may be a read error. This chain links TRBV11-2 with TRBJ2-6; the D gene is possibly TRBD1 (5 bases). The CDR3 has 17 residues. CDR1 SGHAT and CDR2 FQNNGV come from the germline V gene. CDR3: CASSLVYLSSGANGLTF. The CDR3 DNA reads TGTGCCAGCAGCTTAGTTTATCTCTCCTCTGGGGCCAACGGCCTGACTTTC.

This rearrangement joins TRBV12-5 to TRBJ1-1; 7 bases line up with TRBD1. The CDR3 is made up of 14 amino acids. Germline V CDR1 and CDR2: LGHNT, FRNRAP. J gave up 3 bases and V 7 bases, and 8 bases lay outside the gene matches. DNA for the CDR3: TGTGCTAGTGCACAGGGGAGCCTCGACACTGAAGCTTTCTTT. Translated, it gives CASAQGSLDTEAFF.

The V call is TRBV4-2, the J call TRBJ1-5; 8 bases are shared with TRBD1. The CDR3 length is 18 residues. The ends lost 0 bases at V and 6 bases at J; junction bases unmatched: 13. Germline CDR1 and CDR2: LGHNA and YNFKEQ. In DNA form, the CDR3 reads TGTGCCAGCAGCCAAGATCAAGGGGCAACAGGGGGGATTCAGCCCCAGCATTTT. Protein: CASSQDQGATGGIQPQHF.

This clone has a handful of counts. The gene calls are TRBV5-1 and TRBJ1-2, with 9 bases that match TRBD1. Unmatched junction bases numbered 9, after V lost 5 bases and J lost 7 bases. Looked up from germline, CDR1 is SGHRS and CDR2 is YFSETQ. CDR3 size: 14 residues. The CDR3 nucleotides read TGCGCCAGCAGTAGGGGACAGGGCGAGCGTGGCTACACCTTC. Translated: CASSRGQGERGYTF.

The chain carries TRBV5-1 and TRBJ2-1, with 12 positions matching TRBD2. The CDR3 is 16 amino acids. Germline V lookup: CDR1 SGHRS, CDR2 YFSETQ. J gave up 4 bases and V 1 base, and 3 bases lay outside the gene matches. The CDR3 sequence is CASSLPGLAGYNEQFF. The CDR3, as DNA: TGCGCCAGCAGCTTGCCGGGACTAGCGGGTTACAATGAGCAGTTCTTC.

V usage is TRBV19 and J usage is TRBJ1-5; 7 bases are shared with TRBD1. CDR1 is LNHDA and CDR2 is SQIVND in the germline V gene (reference sequence). The J segment lost 9 bases and the V segment lost 6 bases, leaving 8 bases of the junction unmatched. The CDR3 contains 13 residues. CDR3 amino acids: CASRETGNGPQHF. The CDR3 DNA follows: TGTGCCAGTAGAGAGACAGGGAATGGGCCCCAGCATTTT.

This clone was seen only once. The germline gene is not matched at one end of the junction; a read error may be the cause. The gene calls are TRBV7-9 and TRBJ2-1, with 10 bases lining up with TRBD2. Looked up from germline, CDR1 is SEHNR and CDR2 is FQNEAQ (reference sequence). The CDR3 sequence is 15 residues long. The DNA for the CDR3 is TGTGCCAGCAGCCTAGCGGGGGCTCTGGGCAATGAGCAGTTCTTC. Encoded protein: CASSLAGALGNEQFF.

The chain combines TRBV29-1 with TRBJ2-7; the D gene is possibly TRBD2 (5 bases). This CDR3 has 12 amino acids. Germline assignment: CDR1 SQVTM and CDR2 ANQGSEA. With 4 bases removed from V and 2 bases from J, the gap between germline ends came to 9 bases. The CDR3 here is CSVAEGTYEQYF. CDR3 DNA: TGCAGCGTTGCCGAGGGCACCTACGAGCAGTACTTC.

This chain connects TRBV5-1 to TRBJ2-5; D might be TRBD2 (6 bases). Deletions cut 0 bases from V and 4 bases from J, with 10 bases between. Germline CDR1 is SGHRS and CDR2 is YFSETQ. The length of the CDR3 is 14 residues. CDR3: CASSLEGRGETQYF. CDR3 nucleotides: TGCGCCAGCAGCTTGGAAGGGCGGGGAGAGACCCAGTACTTC.

The gene calls are TRBV6-5 and TRBJ1-1, with unresolved D. The CDR3 runs to 13 residues. CDR1 MNHEY and CDR2 SVGAGI come from the germline V gene. Trimming shortened V by 2 bases and J by 3 bases, and 7 bases separated the two germline ends. The CDR3 nucleotides are TGTGCCAGCAGTTACCCCCCATACACTGAAGCTTTCTTT. Translating it yields CASSYPPYTEAFF.

This chain joins TRBV5-4 and TRBJ1-2; D gene uncertain. CDR1 SGHNT and CDR2 YYREEE come from the germline V gene (reference sequence). V dropped 6 bases and J dropped 0 bases, with 9 bases sitting between them. The CDR3 loop spans 13 amino acids. The CDR3 DNA follows: TGTGCCAGCACCCACCGGGCTAACTATGGCTACACCTTC. The encoded protein is CASTHRANYGYTF. Full variable domain (rest looked up from reference TRBV5-4 and TRBJ1-2): ETGVTQSPTHLIKTRGQQVTLRCSSQSGHNTVSWYQQALGQGPQFIFQYYREEENGRGNFPPRFSGLQFPNYSSELNVNALELDDSALYLCASTHRANYGYTFGSGTRLTVV.

V gene TRBV14 combines with J gene TRBJ2-7, with 8 bases identical to TRBD2. CDR1 is SGHDN and CDR2 is FVKESK in the germline V gene. The CDR3 loop spans 16 amino acids. With 1 base clipped from V and 6 bases from J, the junction kept 11 bases outside the gene matches. The CDR3: CASSQVGLGEGSEQYF. The CDR3 DNA follows: TGTGCCAGCAGCCAAGTGGGACTAGGCGAGGGTTCCGAGCAGTACTTC.

V usage is TRBV6-5 and J usage is TRBJ1-1, with 7 positions matching TRBD1. CDR1 MNHEY and CDR2 SVGAGI come from the germline V gene. Losses at the gene ends were 6 bases for V and 4 bases for J; bases not matched to a gene: 8. The CDR3 covers 14 residues. CDR3 region: CASRLQGKVTEAFF. The DNA of the CDR3 is TGTGCCAGCAGGTTACAGGGGAAGGTCACTGAAGCTTTCTTT.

This rearrangement joins TRBV2 to TRBJ2-7, with 16 bases lining up with TRBD2. This CDR3 spans 17 amino acids. Per the germline V gene, CDR1 is SNHLY and CDR2 is FYNNEI. The ends lost 6 bases at V and 7 bases at J; junction bases unmatched: 12. DNA for the CDR3: TGTGCCAGCAGCGACAGCCCGGGACTAGCGGGGGGGCGGGAGCAGTACTTC. It is translated as CASSDSPGLAGGREQYF. Drawing the rest from reference TRBV2 and TRBJ2-7, the complete variable domain is EPEVTQTPSHQVTQMGQEVILRCVPISNHLYFYWYRQILGQKVEFLVSFYNNEISEKSEIFDDQFSVERPDGSNFTLKIRSTKLEDSAMYFCASSDSPGLAGGREQYFGPGTRLTVT.

Of note for this clone: Other DNA variants within this sample encode the same CDR3. The chain uses TRBV29-1 and TRBJ2-3; weak D call: TRBD1 (6 bases). Germline V CDR1 and CDR2: SQVTM, ANQGSEA. This CDR3 is built from 12 residues. Between the trimmed V and J ends, which lost 3 bases and 9 bases, there was a span of 13 bases. The chain's CDR3 is CSVDRGWDTQYF. DNA for the CDR3: TGCAGCGTTGACAGGGGTTGGGACACGCAGTATTTT.

This clone was observed once. The V gene is TRBV19, the J gene TRBJ1-1; D possibly corresponds to TRBD1 (5 bases). The V end was cut by 7 bases, the J end by 5 bases, with 17 bases between. The CDR3 is 14 residues long. Germline V gene data show CDR1 as LNHDA and CDR2 as SQIVND (reference sequence). Written as DNA, the CDR3 is TGTGCCAGTACCACTGGGGCAGGTTGGACTGAAGCTTTCTTT. It specifies CASTTGAGWTEAFF.

This chain connects TRBV5-5 to TRBJ2-7; the match to TRBD1 covers 11 bases. Germline V gives CDR1 SGHKS, CDR2 YYEKEE (reference sequence). The CDR3 runs to 14 residues. Trimming cost V 1 base and J 4 bases; bases outside gene matches: 1. The CDR3 DNA follows: TGTGCCAGCAGCTTGAGGGACAGGGGGTACGAGCAGTACTTC. Translated, it gives CASSLRDRGYEQYF.

This clone was seen more than once but under ten times. The chain couples TRBV11-2 to TRBJ1-2; D is possibly TRBD1 (6 bases). The CDR3 extends over 15 amino acids. Germline V gives CDR1 SGHAT, CDR2 FQNNGV. V lost 5 bases to trimming and J lost 8 bases, with 21 bases between them. CDR3 protein: CASSLGGQLNGGYTF. In DNA, the CDR3 is TGTGCCAGCAGCCTAGGGGGGCAGTTAAACGGAGGCTACACCTTC.

The genes are TRBV28 and TRBJ2-7; D might be TRBD1 (5 bases). CDR3 length: 15 residues. Per the germline V gene, CDR1 is MDHEN and CDR2 is SYDVKM. V dropped 6 bases and J dropped 1 base, with 16 bases sitting between them. The DNA for the CDR3 is TGTGCCAGCAGCCTCAGGGTGGTGGGATCCTACGAGCAGTACTTC. The encoded protein is CASSLRVVGSYEQYF.

The V call is TRBV6-1, the J call TRBJ2-7; 7 nucleotides match TRBD2. V lost 7 bases, J lost 0 bases, and 3 bases stayed unmatched. Looked up from germline, CDR1 is MNHNS and CDR2 is SASEGT. The CDR3 totals 13 residues. CDR3 sequence: CASKASGSYEQYF. As DNA, the CDR3 is TGTGCCAGCAAAGCTAGCGGCTCCTACGAGCAGTACTTC.

The gene calls are TRBV5-6 and TRBJ2-4; D is ambiguous. The CDR3 sequence is 14 residues long. CDR1 is SGHDT and CDR2 is YYEEEE in the germline V gene. V gave up 2 bases and J gave up 1 base, with 7 bases separating them. CDR3 loop: CASSLTGAKNIQYF. The CDR3 DNA sequence: TGTGCCAGCAGCTTAACCGGGGCCAAAAACATTCAGTACTTC.

This chain joins TRBV5-3 and TRBJ1-1, with a weak D call TRBD1 (5 bases). TRBV5-3 falls under the ORF class, with uncertain function. Trimming removed 4 bases at V and 4 bases at J, with 11 bases between. CDR3 length: 13 residues. The CDR3 sequence: CARSHRRGTEAFF. CDR3 DNA sequence: TGTGCCAGAAGCCACAGGAGGGGCACTGAAGCTTTCTTT.

V and J are TRBV7-9 and TRBJ1-1; 8 nucleotides line up with TRBD1. The CDR3 runs 19 residues. With 0 bases clipped from V and 1 base from J, the junction kept 13 bases outside the gene matches. CDR1 SEHNR and CDR2 FQNEAQ come from the germline V gene (reference sequence). CDR3 DNA: TGTGCCAGCAGCTTAGCCCGGACAGGGAGTTTCCAACAGAACACTGAAGCTTTCTTT. Its translation is CASSLARTGSFQQNTEAFF.

This rearrangement joins TRBV4-1 to TRBJ1-5; 7 bases map to TRBD1. This CDR3 region has 18 residues. Trimming removed 0 bases from V and 6 bases from J; junction bases left unmatched: 14. The germline gives CDR1 MGHRA, CDR2 YSYEKL. CDR3 in amino acids: CASSQDSRPGGVGQPQHF. The CDR3, as DNA: TGCGCCAGCAGCCAAGATAGTAGGCCAGGGGGAGTCGGTCAGCCCCAGCATTTT.

The CDR3 DNA reads as TGTGCCAGCAGCTTGGCCGGCGGACAGTCCTACTATGGCTACACCTTC. Translation gives CASSLAGGQSYYGYTF. This chain uses TRBV5-4 with TRBJ1-2; D perhaps matches TRBD1 (6 bases). Trimming removed 0 bases at V and 3 bases at J, with 15 bases between. The CDR3 sequence is 16 residues long. The germline V gene has CDR1 SGHNT and CDR2 YYREEE (reference sequence).

The chain couples TRBV7-9 to TRBJ1-2; a possible D gene is TRBD1 (5 bases). This CDR3 has 15 amino acids. Between the trimmed V and J ends, which lost 1 base and 6 bases, there was a span of 15 bases. Germline V lookup: CDR1 SEHNR, CDR2 FQNEAQ (reference sequence). CDR3 in DNA: TGTGCCAGCAGCTTAGTAGGAGGGGCATTTGATGGCTACACCTTC. This codes for CASSLVGGAFDGYTF.

The gene calls are TRBV2 and TRBJ1-5; D not resolved. The CDR3 is 14 residues long. Trimming cost V 11 bases and J 2 bases, with 16 bases left between them. CDR1 SNHLY and CDR2 FYNNEI come from the germline V gene. The CDR3 nucleotides read TGTGCCGGCACCCGCGGGAGTGGCAATCAGCCCCAGCATTTT. Its protein is CAGTRGSGNQPQHF.